This T cell receptor beta chain was observed in a study of CD8+ T cells in alopecia areata. Overall study results and limits: Throughout tofacitinib, many expanded lesional clones continued to persist in scalp and blood. Baseline CD8+ expansion's link to response remains uncertain, as there was one nonresponder.

Sequencing used cDNA as its template, made by extracting RNA and reverse transcribing it. Clones were sequenced by immunoSEQ multiplex PCR, and TCRdb holds only the in-frame ones, with some missing. The sample consists of around 200,000 clones, around three fifths of them appearing once. The CDR3 extends over 14 amino acids. Trimming removed 6 bases from V and 7 bases from J, with 15 bases in between. Details on this clone: Its antigen remains unidentified.

Noted treatment: oral pan-JAK inhibitor, 5-10 mg twice daily. Researchers gathered lesional scalp punch biopsies and peripheral blood from patients with alopecia areata. The J gene is TRBJ2-2, the V gene TRBV23-1; perhaps TRBD1 as D (5 bases). TRBV23-1 is noted as an ORF with a role that remains uncertain. The sequences come from CD8+ T cells sorted from blood, collected at week 24, from a patient treated with tofacitinib. The receptor's source is a human donor with alopecia areata. CDR3 region: CASRPRAGHGELFF. CDR3 nucleotides: TGCGCCAGCAGACCAAGGGCAGGGCACGGGGAGCTGTTTTTT.